This T cell receptor beta chain was profiled in a study of beta chain features in type 1 diabetes. Study-level findings and limits: Naive, central memory and Treg TCRB repertoires appeared more alike in patients than in healthy donors.

With respect to this clone: What it binds is unknown.

The study reverse transcribed the entire isolated RNA, so it sequenced expressed TCRB transcripts. Libraries were prepared by immunoSEQ multiplex PCR; TCRdb keeps only in-frame clonotypes and omits some of them. The sample carries about 350,000 clones, around a fifth recorded once. V lost 10 bases and J lost 4, with 17 bases in between. Per the germline V gene, CDR1 is MDHEN and CDR2 is SYDVKM. The CDR3 is 14 amino acids. Sequencing input: naive CD4+ T cells from blood. This sequence was found in a woman aged 18-35 years in good health. This sequence joins TRBV28 and TRBJ1-3, with D uncertain. As DNA, the CDR3 is TGTGCCACCCAACCCCCGGCGGTAGGAAACACCATATATTTT. Amino acids: CATQPPAVGNTIYF.